The rows below give T cell receptor beta chains drawn from one sample of a study of technical replicates of blood from a few donors. Here immunoSEQ multiplex PCR was the method, and the copy in TCRdb shows in-frame clones only, minus some. The data hold about 80,000 clones, with less than 95% observed a single time. The specimen sequenced was T cells isolated from PBMCs. The receptor set was obtained from a human donor in good health. Both conserved end residues are part of each CDR3. A D gene is named only where the DNA matches it firmly. A row's size may be missing; if present it is once, few, many or a size class.

size: NA; V: TRBV28; J: TRBJ2-7; D: NA; CDR3: CASTGDHEQYF; DNA: TGTGCCAGCACAGGGGACCACGAGCAGTACTTC
size: NA; V: TRBV19; J: TRBJ1-5; D: NA; CDR3: CASGLQQGDQPQHF; DNA: TGTGCCAGTGGCCTCCAACAGGGTGATCAGCCCCAGCATTTT
size: NA; V: TRBV27; J: TRBJ2-7; D: TRBD2; CDR3: CASSLTSGRPEQYF; DNA: TGTGCCAGCAGTTTGACTAGCGGGAGACCCGAGCAGTACTTC
size: NA; V: TRBV12-5; J: TRBJ1-5; D: NA; CDR3: CASGQDLSNQPQHF; DNA: TGTGCTAGTGGACAGGACCTTAGCAATCAGCCCCAGCATTTT
size: NA; V: TRBV28; J: TRBJ1-2; D: NA; CDR3: CASSLIQGARYGYTF; DNA: TGTGCCAGCAGTTTAATACAGGGAGCCCGCTATGGCTACACCTTC
size: NA; V: TRBV29-1; J: TRBJ1-1; D: TRBD1; CDR3: CSVPQGARIEAFF; DNA: TGCAGCGTCCCCCAGGGGGCGAGGATCGAAGCTTTCTTT
size: NA; V: TRBV27; J: TRBJ2-1; D: TRBD2; CDR3: CASRREYSEQFF; DNA: TGTGCCAGCAGGCGGGAGTACAGTGAGCAGTTCTTC
size: once; V: TRBV27; J: TRBJ1-5; D: TRBD1; CDR3: CASSLDAGTANNQPQHF; DNA: TGTGCCAGCAGTTTGGACGCCGGGACAGCCAACAATCAGCCCCAGCATTTT
size: NA; V: TRBV7-2; J: TRBJ2-7; D: TRBD2; CDR3: CASSFWGRAYEQYF; DNA: TGTGCCAGCAGCTTTTGGGGGAGGGCATACGAGCAGTACTTC
size: NA; V: TRBV27; J: TRBJ1-3; D: NA; CDR3: CASRSAGGNTIYF; DNA: TGTGCCAGCCGATCCGCCGGGGGAAACACCATATATTTT
size: NA; V: TRBV14; J: TRBJ1-1; D: TRBD1; CDR3: CASSQVQGGTEAFF; DNA: TGTGCCAGCAGCCAAGTCCAGGGGGGTACTGAAGCTTTCTTT
size: NA; V: TRBV29-1; J: TRBJ1-4; D: NA; CDR3: CSVEIPVTTNEKLFF; DNA: TGCAGCGTTGAAATCCCCGTTACAACTAATGAAAAACTGTTTTTT
size: NA; V: TRBV6-1; J: TRBJ2-5; D: TRBD1; CDR3: CASGFTGARETQYF; DNA: TGTGCCAGTGGATTTACAGGGGCGAGAGAGACCCAGTACTTC
size: NA; V: TRBV6-1; J: TRBJ1-4; D: TRBD1; CDR3: CASGTGVEKLFF; DNA: TGTGCCAGCGGGACAGGGGTTGAAAAACTGTTTTTT
size: once; V: TRBV7-7; J: TRBJ2-3; D: TRBD2; CDR3: CASSPGLAGSTDTQYF; DNA: TGTGCTAGCAGCCCCGGACTAGCGGGGAGCACAGATACGCAGTATTTT
size: NA; V: TRBV7-8; J: TRBJ2-4; D: NA; CDR3: CASSLVQGNIQYF; DNA: TGTGCCAGCAGCTTAGTTCAGGGAAACATTCAGTACTTC
size: NA; V: TRBV13; J: TRBJ2-7; D: TRBD2; CDR3: CASSLGLAGESEQYF; DNA: TGTGCCAGCAGCCTCGGACTAGCGGGAGAGAGCGAGCAGTACTTC